A single sample gave rise to the 22 T cell receptor beta chains below, sequenced in a study of long-term antiretroviral therapy in people with HIV. Sequencing relied on immunoSEQ assay v3.0, run at survey level. Profiling relied on immunoSEQ multiplex PCR, and the TCRdb table lists in-frame clones only, not all of them. The sample lists tens of thousands of clones, about 81% occurring once. This sample comprised unsorted PBMCs, obtained 2.9 years after starting antiretroviral therapy. These receptors were taken from a man aged 50 to 59 with HIV.

The CDR3 DNA is TGTGCCAGCAGCGACCCTTTACTAGCGGGGGGGCAGGATGAGCAGTTCTTC. Its protein product is CASSDPLLAGGQDEQFF. This chain uses TRBV9 with TRBJ2-1; 13 bases agree with TRBD2. The CDR3 length is 17 residues. Germline trimming cut 3 bases from V and 8 bases from J; bases unmatched to any gene: 11. Germline V lookup: CDR1 SGDLS, CDR2 YYNGEE.

This clone was observed a handful of times. The CDR3 nucleotides are TGCGCCAGCAGCCAAGCCGGGACAGGGAGTTACGAGCAGTACTTC. Its protein is CASSQAGTGSYEQYF. J is TRBJ2-7 and V is TRBV4-1; TRBD1 matches 9 bases. Germline-derived CDR1 and CDR2 are MGHRA and YSYEKL. This CDR3 comprises 15 residues. J was trimmed by 4 bases and V by 1 base; bases with no gene match: 5.

The chain couples TRBV11-2 to TRBJ2-1; TRBD1 matches at 10 bases. Unmatched junction bases numbered 8, after V lost 5 bases and J lost 4 bases. The CDR3 is made up of 16 amino acids. Germline V gives CDR1 SGHAT, CDR2 FQNNGV. The CDR3 loop reads CASSPLRQGAYNEQFF. The CDR3 DNA sequence: TGTGCCAGCAGCCCCCTCCGACAGGGGGCGTACAATGAGCAGTTCTTC.

The rearrangement joins TRBV19 to TRBJ1-4; D call uncertain. CDR3 length: 14 residues. Germline values: CDR1 LNHDA, CDR2 SQIVND (reference sequence). V lost 6 bases and J lost 4, with 12 bases in between. The CDR3: CASSTVWGNEKLFF. DNA for the CDR3: TGTGCCAGTAGCACAGTGTGGGGTAATGAAAAACTGTTTTTT.

The rearrangement joins TRBV11-2 to TRBJ2-7; 9 bases are a match to TRBD1. In germline, CDR1 is SGHAT, CDR2 FQNNGV. The J segment lost 3 bases and the V segment lost 6 bases, leaving 6 bases of the junction unmatched. CDR3 size: 14 residues. The CDR3 sequence: CASSPGQGNYEQYF. The CDR3 DNA reads as TGTGCCAGCAGTCCCGGACAGGGGAACTACGAGCAGTACTTC.

This chain connects TRBV9 to TRBJ2-6, with D perhaps TRBD2 (6 bases). Deletions cut 4 bases from V and 2 bases from J, with 13 bases between. The CDR3 contains 16 residues. CDR1 is SGDLS, CDR2 YYNGEE, per germline. CDR3: CASSPRTGAGANVLTF. In DNA, the CDR3 is TGTGCCAGCAGCCCTCGTACGGGGGCTGGGGCCAACGTCCTGACTTTC.

About this clone: Other DNA sequences in the same sample also yield this CDR3. The chain combines TRBV30 with TRBJ1-1; TRBD1 is a possible D gene (5 bases). The CDR3 extends over 12 amino acids. CDR1 and CDR2 (germline): GTSNPN, SVGIG (reference sequence). The ends were cut back, 0 bases at V and 4 bases at J, with 6 bases in the middle. CDR3 region: CAWSVGGTEAFF. The CDR3 DNA reads TGTGCCTGGAGTGTCGGGGGCACTGAAGCTTTCTTT.

The chain recombines TRBV18 with TRBJ2-1; D not certain. Trimming removed 1 base from V and 7 bases from J, with 20 bases in between. Germline lookup yields CDR1 KGHSH and CDR2 LQKENI. The CDR3 is made up of 17 amino acids. In DNA, the CDR3 is TGTGCCAGCTCACCACAGACAACTGTGGGCAGACCGAATGAGCAGTTCTTC. Translated: CASSPQTTVGRPNEQFF.

The chain has TRBV9 and TRBJ2-4; D is unresolved. V was shortened by 0 bases and J by 4 bases, with 8 bases between the two germline ends. CDR1 is SGDLS and CDR2 is YYNGEE in the germline V gene. The CDR3 has 14 residues. CDR3 sequence (DNA): TGTGCCAGCAGCGTAGGGTGGGGTAAAAACATTCAGTACTTC. Its protein product is CASSVGWGKNIQYF.

The chain joins TRBV5-1 to TRBJ2-3, with 7 bases fitting TRBD1. Germline-derived CDR1 and CDR2 are SGHRS and YFSETQ. The ends lost 4 bases at V and 5 bases at J; junction bases unmatched: 7. The length of the CDR3 is 14 residues. The CDR3 region is CASSRQGRGDTQYF. As DNA, the CDR3 is TGCGCCAGCAGCCGACAGGGTAGGGGAGATACGCAGTATTTT.

The V and J genes are TRBV30 and TRBJ2-3; D remains unclear. The germline gives CDR1 GTSNPN, CDR2 SVGIG (reference sequence). This CDR3 is 10 amino acids long. Trimming shortened V by 8 bases and J by 5 bases, and 8 bases separated the two germline ends. The CDR3: CAIWQDTQYF. CDR3 coding DNA: TGTGCCATCTGGCAAGATACGCAGTATTTT.

J is TRBJ2-7 and V is TRBV28; 10 bases are a match to TRBD2. The CDR3 covers 14 residues. Germline trimming cut 6 bases from V and 3 bases from J; bases unmatched to any gene: 5. CDR1 is MDHEN, CDR2 SYDVKM, per germline. The DNA for the CDR3 is TGTGCCAGCAGCCTGACTAGCGGGCTCTACGAGCAGTACTTC. Translation: CASSLTSGLYEQYF.

As DNA, the CDR3 is TGCGCCAGCAGCTTGGGAGCACAGGGGATTCAAGAGACCCAGTACTTC. Translation: CASSLGAQGIQETQYF. V is TRBV5-1 and J is TRBJ2-5; 7 bases map to TRBD1. The CDR3 extends over 16 amino acids. J lost 2 bases, V lost 0 bases, and 7 bases had no gene match. CDR1 and CDR2 (germline): SGHRS, YFSETQ. Full variable domain (missing parts from reference TRBV5-1 and TRBJ2-5): KAGVTQTPRYLIKTRGQQVTLSCSPISGHRSVSWYQQTPGQGLQFLFEYFSETQRNKGNFPGRFSGRQFSNSRSEMNVSTLELGDSALYLCASSLGAQGIQETQYFGPGTRLLVL.

This sequence joins TRBV18 and TRBJ2-7; TRBD2 matches 9 bases. The CDR3 has 15 amino acids. V lost 4 bases to trimming and J lost 6 bases; unmatched junction nucleotides: 10. From germline, CDR1 is KGHSH and CDR2 LQKENI. The CDR3 loop is CASSLLAGNPSEQYF. In DNA, the CDR3 is TGTGCCAGCTCACTCCTAGCGGGGAATCCTAGCGAGCAGTACTTC.

The chain uses TRBV11-2 and TRBJ2-1; 8 bases line up with TRBD2. This CDR3 has 15 amino acids. J gave up 4 bases and V 3 bases, and 5 bases lay outside the gene matches. Germline V gene data show CDR1 as SGHAT and CDR2 as FQNNGV. The CDR3 region has the DNA TGTGCCAGCAGCTTGAGCGGGGGCCTATACAATGAGCAGTTCTTC. Translating it yields CASSLSGGLYNEQFF.

This clone showed up just once. The genes are TRBV5-1 and TRBJ2-5; 8 bases fit TRBD2. The CDR3 covers 15 residues. Per germline, CDR1 SGHRS and CDR2 YFSETQ. V dropped 0 bases and J dropped 2; count of bases not matched to a gene: 3. The CDR3, as DNA: TGCGCCAGCAGCTTGGAAGCGGGGGTTCAAGAGACCCAGTACTTC. Protein product: CASSLEAGVQETQYF.

The V and J genes are TRBV21-1 and TRBJ1-3. TRBV21-1 is described as a pseudogene. The CDR3 consists of 15 residues. In DNA, the CDR3 is TGTGCCAGCAGCAAAGCGGGGGAAGTCGGTAACACCATATATTTT. Translated: CASSKAGEVGNTIYF.

The chain recombines TRBV4-1 with TRBJ1-2; no reliable D call. The CDR3 extends over 17 amino acids. Germline V CDR1 and CDR2: MGHRA, YSYEKL. The V and J ends lost 2 bases and 4 bases respectively, with 20 bases between them. The CDR3 sequence: CASSQTKVAGSSYGYTF. The CDR3 DNA reads as TGCGCCAGCAGCCAAACGAAAGTTGCGGGATCCTCCTATGGCTACACCTTC.

The chain employs TRBV30 and TRBJ2-3, with D possibly being TRBD2 (6 bases). CDR1 GTSNPN and CDR2 SVGIG come from the germline V gene (reference sequence). The V end lost 1 base, the J end lost 4 bases, and 12 bases lay between the germline ends. The CDR3 runs 14 residues. CDR3 region: CAWSGRGEPDTQYF. CDR3 in DNA: TGTGCCTGGAGTGGGAGGGGAGAACCAGATACGCAGTATTTT.

This clone has a single count. The chain couples TRBV5-1 to TRBJ2-5; 8 nucleotides line up with TRBD2. This CDR3 has 13 residues. Germline V gives CDR1 SGHRS, CDR2 YFSETQ. V shed 7 bases, J shed 5 bases, and the junction held 7 bases outside the gene matches. The CDR3 DNA follows: TGCGCCAGCCTGGGACTAGATTTGGAGACCCAGTACTTC. Encoded protein: CASLGLDLETQYF. Filled out from reference TRBV5-1 and TRBJ2-5, the complete variable domain reads KAGVTQTPRYLIKTRGQQVTLSCSPISGHRSVSWYQQTPGQGLQFLFEYFSETQRNKGNFPGRFSGRQFSNSRSEMNVSTLELGDSALYLCASLGLDLETQYFGPGTRLLVL.

The chain uses TRBV5-6 and TRBJ1-2; possible D gene TRBD1, 5 bases. The ends were cut back, 2 bases at V and 4 bases at J, with 12 bases in the middle. CDR3 length: 14 amino acids. The germline V gene has CDR1 SGHDT and CDR2 YYEEEE. Written as DNA, the CDR3 is TGTGCCAGCAGCTTAGGGGACCCTTCCTATGGCTACACCTTC. Residues: CASSLGDPSYGYTF.

The chain joins TRBV9 to TRBJ2-5; possibly TRBD2 for D (6 bases). CDR1 is SGDLS, CDR2 YYNGEE, per germline. This CDR3 has 16 residues. The V and J ends lost 3 bases and 3 bases respectively, with 18 bases between them. In DNA form, the CDR3 reads TGTGCCAGCAGCGCTAGTAAAATCGGGGAGGAAGAGACCCAGTACTTC. Its protein product is CASSASKIGEEETQYF.